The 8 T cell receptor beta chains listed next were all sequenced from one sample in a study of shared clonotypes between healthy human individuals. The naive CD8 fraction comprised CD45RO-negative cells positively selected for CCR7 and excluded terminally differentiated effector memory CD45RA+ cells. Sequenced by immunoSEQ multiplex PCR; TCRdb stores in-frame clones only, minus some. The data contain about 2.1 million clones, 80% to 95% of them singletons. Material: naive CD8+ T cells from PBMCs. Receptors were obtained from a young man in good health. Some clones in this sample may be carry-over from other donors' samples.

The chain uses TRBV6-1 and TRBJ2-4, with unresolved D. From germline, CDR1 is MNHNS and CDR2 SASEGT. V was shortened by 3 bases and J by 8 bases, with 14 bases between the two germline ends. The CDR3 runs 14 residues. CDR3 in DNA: TGTGCCAGCAGTGACCTCGGCCTTGGGGACATTCAGTACTTC. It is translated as CASSDLGLGDIQYF.

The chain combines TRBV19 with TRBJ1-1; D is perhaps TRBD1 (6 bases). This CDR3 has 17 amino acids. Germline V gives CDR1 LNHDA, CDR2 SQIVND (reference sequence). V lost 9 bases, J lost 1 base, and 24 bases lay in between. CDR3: CASTNFGGAMENTEAFF. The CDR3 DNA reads TGTGCCAGCACTAACTTTGGGGGGGCGATGGAGAACACTGAAGCTTTCTTT.

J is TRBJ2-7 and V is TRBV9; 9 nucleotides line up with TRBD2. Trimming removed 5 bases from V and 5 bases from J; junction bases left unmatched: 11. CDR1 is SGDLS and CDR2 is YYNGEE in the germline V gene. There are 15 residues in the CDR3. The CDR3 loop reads CASSVLAGGVHEQYF. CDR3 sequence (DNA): TGTGCCAGCAGTGTACTCGCGGGAGGGGTCCACGAGCAGTACTTC. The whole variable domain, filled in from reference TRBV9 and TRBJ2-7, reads DSGVTQTPKHLITATGQRVTLRCSPRSGDLSVYWYQQSLDQGLQFLIQYYNGEERAKGNILERFSAQQFPDLHSELNLSSLELGDSALYFCASSVLAGGVHEQYFGPGTRLTVT.

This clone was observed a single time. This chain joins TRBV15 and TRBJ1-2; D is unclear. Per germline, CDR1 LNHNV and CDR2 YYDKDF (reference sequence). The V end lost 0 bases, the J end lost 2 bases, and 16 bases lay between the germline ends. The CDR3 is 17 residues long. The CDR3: CATSRDSLFGENYGYTF. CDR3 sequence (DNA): TGTGCCACCAGCAGAGATTCCCTCTTCGGGGAGAACTATGGCTACACCTTC.

The CDR3 region has the DNA TGTGCCAGCAGCCCCATAGCGGGAGTGAGCTACGAGCAGTACTTC. Amino acids: CASSPIAGVSYEQYF. The J gene is TRBJ2-7, the V gene TRBV4-2, with 9 bases fitting TRBD2. The CDR3 spans 15 residues. Looked up from germline, CDR1 is LGHNA and CDR2 is YNFKEQ. V trimming: 4 bases; J trimming: 3 bases; junction bases outside the gene matches: 7.

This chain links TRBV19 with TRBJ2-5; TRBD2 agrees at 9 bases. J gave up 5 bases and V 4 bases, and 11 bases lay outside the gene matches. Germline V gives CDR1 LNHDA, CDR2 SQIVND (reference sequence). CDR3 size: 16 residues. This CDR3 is CASSNDRLAEEETQYF. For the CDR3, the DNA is TGTGCCAGTAGTAACGACCGACTAGCGGAGGAGGAGACCCAGTACTTC.

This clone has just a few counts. CDR3 region: CASSERDRNPNIQYF. DNA for the CDR3: TGTGCCAGCAGTGAACGGGACAGAAACCCAAACATTCAGTACTTC. The rearrangement uses TRBV6-1 and TRBJ2-4; 7 bases are shared with TRBD1. CDR1 is MNHNS, CDR2 SASEGT, per germline. The CDR3 is made up of 15 amino acids. V shed 2 bases, J shed 6 bases, and the junction held 7 bases outside the gene matches.

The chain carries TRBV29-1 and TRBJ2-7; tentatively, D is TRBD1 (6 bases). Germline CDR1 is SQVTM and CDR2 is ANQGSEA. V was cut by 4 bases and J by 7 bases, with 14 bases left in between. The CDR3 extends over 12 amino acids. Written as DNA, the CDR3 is TGCAGCGTTGGTGAGACAGGACCAGAGCAGTACTTC. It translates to CSVGETGPEQYF.